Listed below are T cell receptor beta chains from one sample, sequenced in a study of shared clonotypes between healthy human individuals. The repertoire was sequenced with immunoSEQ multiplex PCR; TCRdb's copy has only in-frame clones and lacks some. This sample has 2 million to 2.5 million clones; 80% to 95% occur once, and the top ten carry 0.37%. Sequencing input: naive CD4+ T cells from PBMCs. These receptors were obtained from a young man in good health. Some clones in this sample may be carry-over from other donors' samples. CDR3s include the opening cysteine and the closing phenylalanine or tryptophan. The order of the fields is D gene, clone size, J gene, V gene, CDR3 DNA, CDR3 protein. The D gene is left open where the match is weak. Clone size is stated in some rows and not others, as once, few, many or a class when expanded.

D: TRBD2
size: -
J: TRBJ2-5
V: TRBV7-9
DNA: TGTGCCAGCAGCATAACTAGCGGCCAAGAGACCCAGTACTTC
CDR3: CASSITSGQETQYF

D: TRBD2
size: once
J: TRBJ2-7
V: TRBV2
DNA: TGTGCCAGCAGTACAGCGGGAGGAATCTCCTACGAGCAGTACTTC
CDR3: CASSTAGGISYEQYF

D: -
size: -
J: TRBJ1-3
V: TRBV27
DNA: TGTGCCAGCAGTTGGACAAGCTCTGGAAACACCATATATTTT
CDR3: CASSWTSSGNTIYF

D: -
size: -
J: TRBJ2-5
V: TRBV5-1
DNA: TGCGCCAGCAGCATCCAGCCCGGGACCGCAGAGACCCAGTACTTC
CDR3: CASSIQPGTAETQYF

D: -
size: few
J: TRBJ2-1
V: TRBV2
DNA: TGTGCCAGCAGTGAACGGGGCTCCTACAATGAGCAGTTCTTC
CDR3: CASSERGSYNEQFF

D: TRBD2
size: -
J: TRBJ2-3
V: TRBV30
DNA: TGTGCCTGGAGTACCGGGGGGACCACAGATACGCAGTATTTT
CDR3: CAWSTGGTTDTQYF

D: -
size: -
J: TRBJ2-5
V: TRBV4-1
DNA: TGCGCCAGCAGCGGGCCCGGGGTTAAAGAGACCCAGTACTTC
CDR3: CASSGPGVKETQYF

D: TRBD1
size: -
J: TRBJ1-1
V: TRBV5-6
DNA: TGTGCCAGCAGCTTGGACAGGGGACGATTTAGGACTGAAGCTTTCTTT
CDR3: CASSLDRGRFRTEAFF

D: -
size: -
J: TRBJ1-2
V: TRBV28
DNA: TGTGCCAGCAGTCAGCGCCTCTATGGCTACACCTTC
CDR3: CASSQRLYGYTF

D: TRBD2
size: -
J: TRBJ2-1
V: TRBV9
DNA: TGTGCCAGCAGCCCAGGACTAGTCTACAATGAGCAGTTCTTC
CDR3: CASSPGLVYNEQFF

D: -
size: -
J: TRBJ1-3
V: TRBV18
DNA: TGTGCCAGCTCAGCATCCTTAGACTCTGGAAACACCATATATTTT
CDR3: CASSASLDSGNTIYF

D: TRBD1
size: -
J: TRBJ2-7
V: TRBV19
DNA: TGTGCCAGTAGTACGCAGGGACAGGGGGTGCATCCTCAGTACTTC
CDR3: CASSTQGQGVHPQYF

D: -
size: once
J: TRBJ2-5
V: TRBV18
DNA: TGTGCCAGCTCTAGGACCGCCCAGAGATCGGCCCAGTACTTC
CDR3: CASSRTAQRSAQYF

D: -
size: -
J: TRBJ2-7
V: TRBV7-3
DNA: TGTGCCAGCAGTCTGGGGCCGGGACTTGGAAACTACGAGCAGTACTTC
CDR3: CASSLGPGLGNYEQYF

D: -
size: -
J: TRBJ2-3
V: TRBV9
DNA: TGTGCCAGCAGCGTAGTAACCTCGGGTGGCTCCACAGATACGCAGTATTTT
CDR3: CASSVVTSGGSTDTQYF

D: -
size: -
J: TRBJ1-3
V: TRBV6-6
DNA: TGTGCCAGCAGTAGCCCTACACGCTCTGGAAACACCATATATTTT
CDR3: CASSSPTRSGNTIYF

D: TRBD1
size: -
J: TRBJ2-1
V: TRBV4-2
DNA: TGTGCCAGCGGATCCGGGACAGGGTCTCGTGAGCAGTTCTTC
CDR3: CASGSGTGSREQFF

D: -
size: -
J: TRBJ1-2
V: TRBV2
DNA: TGTGCCAGCAGGGGGGGCGCCGGGTATGGCTACACCTTC
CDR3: CASRGGAGYGYTF

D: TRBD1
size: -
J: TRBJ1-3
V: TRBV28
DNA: TGTGCCAGCGGAAGGGGGCCGAGCTCTGGAAACACCATATATTTT
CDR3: CASGRGPSSGNTIYF

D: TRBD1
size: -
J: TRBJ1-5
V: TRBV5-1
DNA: TGCGCCAGCAGCTTGGGGGACAGGGATCAGCCCCAGCATTTT
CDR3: CASSLGDRDQPQHF

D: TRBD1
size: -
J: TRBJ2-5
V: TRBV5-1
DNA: TGCGCCAGCAGTCGGGACAGGGTCGTCGAGACCCAGTACTTC
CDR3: CASSRDRVVETQYF

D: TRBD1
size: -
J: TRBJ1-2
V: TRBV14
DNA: TGTGCCAGCAGACCCCGACAGGGCTGGGGCTACACCTTC
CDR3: CASRPRQGWGYTF

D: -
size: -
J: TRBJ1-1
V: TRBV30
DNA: TGTGCCTGGAGTAGACCGGGACGGAACACTGAAGCTTTCTTT
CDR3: CAWSRPGRNTEAFF

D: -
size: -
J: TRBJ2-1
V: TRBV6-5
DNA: TGTGCCAGCAGCGGGACCTACAATGAGCAGTTCTTC
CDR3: CASSGTYNEQFF

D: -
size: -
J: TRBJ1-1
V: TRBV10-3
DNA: TGTGCCATCAGTGCTGACAGGTTAGCCACTGAAGCTTTCTTT
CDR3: CAISADRLATEAFF

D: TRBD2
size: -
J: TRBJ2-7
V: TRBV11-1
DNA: TGTGCCAGCAGCTTAGGAACTAGCGGGAGTTACGAGCAGTACTTC
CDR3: CASSLGTSGSYEQYF

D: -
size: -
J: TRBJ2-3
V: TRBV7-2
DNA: TGTGCCAGCAGCCTTTTGTCGCCAGATACGCAGTATTTT
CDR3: CASSLLSPDTQYF

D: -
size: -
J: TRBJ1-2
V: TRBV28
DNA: TGTGCCAGCAGTTTAGTACAGCTCTATGGCTACACCTTC
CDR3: CASSLVQLYGYTF

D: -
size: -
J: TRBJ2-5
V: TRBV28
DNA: TGTGCCAGCGCCCTCAGCGGGTCCCAAGAGACCCAGTACTTC
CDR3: CASALSGSQETQYF

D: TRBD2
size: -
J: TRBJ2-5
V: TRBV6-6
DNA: TGTGCCAGCAGCACCGGGACTAGCGGGAGTAGTGAGACCCAGTACTTC
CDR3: CASSTGTSGSSETQYF

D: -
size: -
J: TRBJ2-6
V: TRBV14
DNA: TGTGCCAGCAGCCAACCTTCGGGGGCAGGGGCGAGCTCTGGGGCCAACGTCCTGACTTTC
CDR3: CASSQPSGAGASSGANVLTF

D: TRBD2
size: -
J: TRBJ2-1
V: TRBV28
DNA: TGTGCCAGCAATAAACTAGCGGGGCACAATGAGCAGTTCTTC
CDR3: CASNKLAGHNEQFF

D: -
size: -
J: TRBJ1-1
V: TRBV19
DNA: TGTGCCAGTAGTATTCGGGCAGGGTGGATGAACACTGAAGCTTTCTTT
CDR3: CASSIRAGWMNTEAFF

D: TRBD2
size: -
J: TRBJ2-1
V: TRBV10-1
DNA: TGCGCCAGCAGTGAGTCTGGGACTAGCGCGTACAATGAGCAGTTCTTC
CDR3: CASSESGTSAYNEQFF

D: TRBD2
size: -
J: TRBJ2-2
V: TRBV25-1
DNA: TGTGCCAGCAGTGAATACAGCGGGGCCGGGGAGCTGTTTTTT
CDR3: CASSEYSGAGELFF

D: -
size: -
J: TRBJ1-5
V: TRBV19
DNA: TGTGCCAGTAGTATGGACCGGCTTAGCCCCTATAGCAATCAGCCCCAGCATTTT
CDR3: CASSMDRLSPYSNQPQHF

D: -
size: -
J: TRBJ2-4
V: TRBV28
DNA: TGTGCCAGCAGCGCAGGAACACACATCACACGGAACATTCAGTACTTC
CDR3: CASSAGTHITRNIQYF

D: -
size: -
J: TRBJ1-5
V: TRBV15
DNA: TGTGCCACCAGCAGGCCGGTTAGCAATCAGCCCCAGCATTTT
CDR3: CATSRPVSNQPQHF

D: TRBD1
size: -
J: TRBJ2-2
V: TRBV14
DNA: TGTGCCAGCAGCCAAAAAGACGTTGGCCAGGGGGTGCACGGGGAGCTGTTTTTT
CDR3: CASSQKDVGQGVHGELFF

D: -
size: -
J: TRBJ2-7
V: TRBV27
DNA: TGTGCCAGCAGAGCGGCAGGGACGCCCTCCTACGAGCAGTACTTC
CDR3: CASRAAGTPSYEQYF

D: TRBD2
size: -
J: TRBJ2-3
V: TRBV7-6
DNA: TGTGCCAGCAGCTTAGCTGCCGGGGGTAGCGGGAGGGTGACAGATACGCAGTATTTT
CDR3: CASSLAAGGSGRVTDTQYF

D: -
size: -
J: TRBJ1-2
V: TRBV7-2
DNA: TGTGCCAGCAGCTTAGAAGGGGCCTATGGCTACACCTTC
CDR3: CASSLEGAYGYTF

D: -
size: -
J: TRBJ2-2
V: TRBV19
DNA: TGTGCCAGTAGTATAAGCCTAGCCGTCACCGGGGAGCTGTTTTTT
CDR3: CASSISLAVTGELFF

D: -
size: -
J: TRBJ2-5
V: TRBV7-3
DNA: TGTGCCAGCAGCTTAAGTGACTATGAGACCCAGTACTTC
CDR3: CASSLSDYETQYF

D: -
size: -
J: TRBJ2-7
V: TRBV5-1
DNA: TGCGCCAGCAGCTTGGGGTCGGGCCCAGGCTACGAGCAGTACTTC
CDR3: CASSLGSGPGYEQYF

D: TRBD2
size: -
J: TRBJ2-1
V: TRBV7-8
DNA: TGTGCCAGCAGCTCCCTCGGGGATAGGCTCGGACTAGCGGGAGGGTTGGGTGAGCAGTTCTTC
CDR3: CASSSLGDRLGLAGGLGEQFF

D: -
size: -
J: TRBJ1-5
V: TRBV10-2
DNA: TGCGCCAGCAGTGAGTCGCTAGGGGAGCATCAGCCCCAGCATTTT
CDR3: CASSESLGEHQPQHF

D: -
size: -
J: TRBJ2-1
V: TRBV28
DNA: TGTGCCAGCAGTTTACGAGGGAGTTTATATGAGCAGTTCTTC
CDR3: CASSLRGSLYEQFF

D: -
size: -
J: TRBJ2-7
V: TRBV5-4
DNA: TGTGCCAGCAGCTTGGCCAGGGGTTACGAGCAGTACTTC
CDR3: CASSLARGYEQYF

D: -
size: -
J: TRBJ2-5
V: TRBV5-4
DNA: TGTGCCAGCAGCTTTCGACAGGAAGGGGAGACCCAGTACTTC
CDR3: CASSFRQEGETQYF

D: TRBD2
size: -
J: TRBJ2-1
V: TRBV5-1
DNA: TGCGCCAGCAGCTTGGATAGCGGGGATTACAATGAGCAGTTCTTC
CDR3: CASSLDSGDYNEQFF

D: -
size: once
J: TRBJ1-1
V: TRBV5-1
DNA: TGCGCCAGCAGCTTGCAGATGGCGGCGAGTGAAACTGAAGCTTTCTTT
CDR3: CASSLQMAASETEAFF